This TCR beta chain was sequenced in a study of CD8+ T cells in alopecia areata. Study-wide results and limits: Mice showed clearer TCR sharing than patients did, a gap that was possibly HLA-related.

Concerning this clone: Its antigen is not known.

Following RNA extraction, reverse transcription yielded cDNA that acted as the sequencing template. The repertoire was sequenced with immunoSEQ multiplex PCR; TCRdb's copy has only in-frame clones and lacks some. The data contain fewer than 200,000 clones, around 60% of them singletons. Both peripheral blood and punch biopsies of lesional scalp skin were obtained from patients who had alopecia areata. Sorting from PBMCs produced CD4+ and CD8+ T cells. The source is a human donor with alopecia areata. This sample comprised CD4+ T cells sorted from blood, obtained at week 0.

The CDR3 bases are TGCAGTGGATCGACGGGAGGGGGAGATACGCAGTATTTT. Protein sequence: CSGSTGGGDTQYF. The chain joins TRBV29-1 to TRBJ2-3; 8 bases align to TRBD2. Germline CDR1 reads SQVTM; CDR2 reads ANQGSEA. The CDR3 covers 13 residues.